This T cell receptor (beta chain) was recorded in a study of CXCR3-negative and CXCR3-positive naive CD8 T cells. Study details: Summed over all libraries, TRB reads came to about 140 million, with about 1.5 +/- 0.3 million per library. Regarding the study as a whole: TRB CDR3s were more hydrophobic in CXCR3-positive than in CXCR3-negative naive cells. Much lower diversity was found in memory CD8+ cells, while both naive subsets had comparably high diversity.

TRB cDNA libraries were made by UMI-labeled 5' RACE. TCRdb reprocessed the 5' RACE reads, keeping one entry per CDR3 protein, no DNA. Its clone listing holds roughly 110,000 distinct CDR3 sequences. Comment on this clonotype: Its antigen is undetermined.

All CD8+ T cell subsets were sorted in triplicate at fewer than 350,000 cells each. Naive CD8+ T cells carried a CD45RO-CCR7+CD27+CD95- phenotype. This TCR derives from a human donor in good health. Some clones in this sample may be carry-over from other donors' samples. The sequenced sample was naive CXCR3+ CD8+ T cells from blood. Subset: CD45RO-CCR7+CD27+CD95- naive CD8+ T cells expressing CXCR3 (TNR3+).

The CDR3 protein is CASSLVEGGSGANVLTF. The chain is built from TRBV7-8 and TRBJ2-6; no DNA is available, so the TRBD1 call from TCRdb remains unchecked. This CDR3 comprises 17 residues. Germline V lookup: CDR1 SGHVS, CDR2 FQNEAQ.